What follows are 22 T cell receptor beta chains derived from one specimen sequenced in a study of beta chain features in type 1 diabetes. Since all of the isolated RNA was reverse transcribed, expressed TCRB transcripts were what got sequenced. The protocol was immunoSEQ multiplex PCR, while the TCRdb copy is restricted to in-frame clones and leaves out a portion. The data contain under 500,000 clones, approximately 31% of them singletons. Sequencing was performed on naive CD4+ T cells from blood. The receptors derive from a man between 18 and 35 years old in good health.

This sequence joins TRBV7-2 and TRBJ2-7, with 8 positions matching TRBD1. There are 13 residues in the CDR3. Unmatched junction bases numbered 3, after V lost 3 bases and J lost 5 bases. Germline CDR1 SGHTA, CDR2 FQGNSA. The CDR3 DNA reads TGTGCCAGCAGCTTGGACAGGGTGGACGAGCAGTACTTC. This sequence encodes CASSLDRVDEQYF. Full variable domain (remainder filled in from reference TRBV7-2 and TRBJ2-7): GAGVSQSPSNKVTEKGKDVELRCDPISGHTALYWYRQSLGQGLEFLIYFQGNSAPDKSGLPSDRFSAERTGGSVSTLTIQRTQQEDSAVYLCASSLDRVDEQYFGPGTRLTVT.

V usage is TRBV28 and J usage is TRBJ1-2, with D tentatively TRBD1 (5 bases). The V gene's germline CDR1 is MDHEN and CDR2 SYDVKM. This CDR3 contains 18 residues. V lost 6 bases, J lost 2 bases, and 25 bases lay in between. DNA for the CDR3: TGTGCCAGCAGCCCTTGGACGGGGCGCACTTCCTCCAACTATGGCTACACCTTC. It codes for CASSPWTGRTSSNYGYTF.

V is TRBV7-7 and J is TRBJ2-1; D may be TRBD2 (5 bases). The V and J ends lost 5 bases and 10 bases respectively, with 15 bases between them. This CDR3 is built from 13 residues. Germline CDR1 reads SSHAT; CDR2 reads FNYEAQ (reference sequence). The CDR3 coding sequence is TGTGCCAGCAGCCCGAGGGAGCGCTACGAGCAGTTCTTC. It yields the protein CASSPRERYEQFF.

The chain links TRBV7-9 to TRBJ1-5, with D tentatively TRBD1 (5 bases). Germline V lookup: CDR1 SEHNR, CDR2 FQNEAQ (reference sequence). With 1 base removed from V and 7 bases from J, the gap between germline ends came to 14 bases. The CDR3 runs to 15 residues. The CDR3 nucleotides are TGTGCCAGCAGCTTAGATCAGGGAAACGGCCAGCCCCAGCATTTT. Its translation: CASSLDQGNGQPQHF. Looking up the rest from reference TRBV7-9 and TRBJ1-5 gives the full variable domain: DTGVSQNPRHKITKRGQNVTFRCDPISEHNRLYWYRQTLGQGPEFLTYFQNEAQLEKSRLLSDRFSAERPKGSFSTLEIQRTEQGDSAMYLCASSLDQGNGQPQHFGDGTRLSIL.

This clone was seen a handful of times. A read error may explain this, as a much larger clone is one base away. This same CDR3 is encoded by further DNA sequences in the sample. The CDR3 reads CASSLTDTQYF. In DNA form, the CDR3 reads TGTGCCAGCAGCTTGACAGATACGCAGTATTTT. This sequence joins TRBV5-6 and TRBJ2-3; D is uncertain. The CDR3 totals 11 residues. CDR1 SGHDT and CDR2 YYEEEE come from the germline V gene. The V gene lost 1 base and the J gene lost 3 bases, with 0 bases spanning the gap.

The chain carries TRBV30 and TRBJ2-1; 10 bases are shared with TRBD2. Germline CDR1 reads GTSNPN; CDR2 reads SVGIG (reference sequence). The trim removed 0 bases at V and 0 bases at J, leaving 8 bases unmatched. The CDR3 consists of 18 residues. CDR3 loop: CAWSVGRTSGYSYNEQFF. The CDR3 DNA is TGTGCCTGGAGTGTGGGTAGGACTAGCGGATACTCCTACAATGAGCAGTTCTTC.

The chain uses TRBV4-3 and TRBJ2-2; D is ambiguous. Looked up from germline, CDR1 is LGHNA and CDR2 is YSLEER. This CDR3 is built from 15 residues. V lost 1 base, J lost 1 base, and 7 bases lay in between. The CDR3 spells CASSQGAGNTGELFF. CDR3 DNA: TGCGCCAGCAGCCAAGGGGCAGGGAACACCGGGGAGCTGTTTTTT.

This clone occurred a few times. The V call is TRBV27, the J call TRBJ2-1; either TRBD1 or TRBD2 may supply D (5 bases each). Germline loops: CDR1 MNHEY, CDR2 SMNVEV (reference sequence). The CDR3 contains 15 residues. Trimming removed 7 bases from V and 4 bases from J, with 17 bases in between. CDR3: CASNRGPAKYNEQFF. DNA for the CDR3: TGTGCCAGCAACCGGGGACCAGCCAAATACAATGAGCAGTTCTTC.

This clone occurred a few times. This rearrangement joins TRBV25-1 to TRBJ2-7; D gene ambiguous. The CDR3 spans 12 residues. V lost 5 bases, J lost 3 bases, and 8 bases lay in between. Germline CDR1 MGHDK, CDR2 SYGVNS. The CDR3 reads CASSKEFYEQYF. The CDR3 nucleotides read TGTGCCAGCAGTAAGGAGTTCTACGAGCAGTACTTC.

The rearrangement joins TRBV10-3 to TRBJ1-6, with 8 bases that match TRBD1. Trimming at V came to 0 bases and at J to 9 bases, leaving 7 bases not matched to a gene. Germline values: CDR1 ENHRY, CDR2 SYGVKD. This CDR3 contains 16 residues. CDR3 coding DNA: TGTGCCATCAGTGAGTCAGGACAGGGAACTACTTCACCCCTCCACTTT. Translated: CAISESGQGTTSPLHF.

This clone has more than one count but fewer than ten. The chain combines TRBV29-1 with TRBJ2-3; perhaps TRBD2 as D (5 bases). CDR3 length: 13 amino acids. V gave up 8 bases and J gave up 0 bases, with 12 bases separating them. The germline V gene has CDR1 SQVTM and CDR2 ANQGSEA. CDR3: CSSRRTSTDTQYF. CDR3 nucleotide sequence: TGCAGCTCTAGGAGGACTAGCACAGATACGCAGTATTTT.

This clone was seen a handful of times. The rearrangement uses TRBV4-1 and TRBJ2-7, with TRBD1 identical over 7 bases. CDR1 MGHRA and CDR2 YSYEKL come from the germline V gene. The CDR3 has 14 amino acids. Losses at the gene ends were 2 bases for V and 3 bases for J; bases not matched to a gene: 4. The CDR3: CASSQWDRSYEQYF. CDR3 nucleotides: TGCGCCAGCAGCCAATGGGACAGAAGCTACGAGCAGTACTTC.

This rearrangement joins TRBV29-1 to TRBJ2-3; D is uncertain. Trimming took 4 bases from V and 0 from J, leaving 5 bases between them. Germline V gene data show CDR1 as SQVTM and CDR2 as ANQGSEA. This CDR3 is 12 amino acids long. The DNA for the CDR3 is TGCAGCGTTGCAACTAGCACAGATACGCAGTATTTT. Translating gives CSVATSTDTQYF.

The V call is TRBV18, the J call TRBJ2-1; 9 nucleotides match TRBD1. CDR3 size: 16 residues. CDR1 KGHSH and CDR2 LQKENI come from the germline V gene. J lost 5 bases, V lost 2 bases, and 7 bases had no gene match. The CDR3 coding sequence is TGTGCCAGCTCACCAATCGGGACAGGGCTGAACAATGAGCAGTTCTTC. Translated, it gives CASSPIGTGLNNEQFF.

J is TRBJ1-1 and V is TRBV19; no clear D. V was pared by 4 bases and J by 8 bases, with 8 bases between. Germline CDR1 and CDR2: LNHDA and SQIVND (reference sequence). The CDR3 sequence is 11 residues long. The CDR3 reads CASSNGPEAFF. DNA for the CDR3: TGTGCCAGTAGTAACGGGCCAGAAGCTTTCTTT.

The V call is TRBV7-8, the J call TRBJ2-1, with D uncertain. This CDR3 has 16 residues. The germline CDR1 and CDR2 sequences are SGHVS and FQNEAQ. V was cut by 0 bases and J by 4 bases, with 13 bases left in between. The CDR3 protein is CASSLARNQQYNEQFF. The CDR3 bases are TGTGCCAGCAGCTTAGCGCGTAATCAACAGTACAATGAGCAGTTCTTC.

The chain couples TRBV30 to TRBJ1-5, with D tentatively TRBD1 (5 bases). The CDR3 has 16 residues. Germline CDR1 is GTSNPN and CDR2 is SVGIG (reference sequence). Trimming shortened V by 0 bases and J by 0 bases, and 12 bases separated the two germline ends. In nucleotides, the CDR3 is TGTGCCTGGAGTGTAGGTGGGGCACCTAGCAATCAGCCCCAGCATTTT. Amino acids: CAWSVGGAPSNQPQHF.

About this clone: This same CDR3 is encoded by further DNA sequences in the sample. V is TRBV29-1 and J is TRBJ2-7; 7 bases are shared with TRBD2. This CDR3 is built from 12 residues. The germline V gene encodes CDR1 SQVTM and CDR2 ANQGSEA. The junction had 4 bases not matched to a gene; V was cut back by 6 bases and J by 2 bases. The CDR3 protein is CSVQAGAYEQYF. DNA of the CDR3: TGCAGCGTCCAGGCGGGGGCCTACGAGCAGTACTTC.

This rearrangement joins TRBV5-1 to TRBJ2-7; 8 bases align to TRBD2. Per the germline V gene, CDR1 is SGHRS and CDR2 is YFSETQ. There are 18 residues in the CDR3. With 0 bases clipped from V and 1 base from J, the junction kept 12 bases outside the gene matches. The CDR3: CASSLAPTAGGRSYEQYF. The DNA for the CDR3 is TGCGCCAGCAGCTTGGCCCCAACTGCGGGGGGTCGATCCTACGAGCAGTACTTC.

The chain carries TRBV28 and TRBJ2-1, with D uncertain. Trimming stripped 5 bases from V and 7 bases from J, with 9 bases between. CDR3 size: 12 residues. From germline, CDR1 is MDHEN and CDR2 SYDVKM. CDR3 DNA: TGTGCCAGCAGTCCCAGTTGGAATGAGCAGTTCTTC. Translated, it gives CASSPSWNEQFF.

This clone was counted only a few times. The CDR3 nucleotides read TGTGCCTGGACCGGGACGTCTATTTACGAGCAGTACTTC. Translating gives CAWTGTSIYEQYF. This chain links TRBV30 with TRBJ2-7; D possibly uses TRBD1 or TRBD2 (5 bases each). V gave up 4 bases and J gave up 4 bases, with 14 bases separating them. Germline V CDR1 and CDR2: GTSNPN, SVGIG (reference sequence). The CDR3 runs to 13 residues.

This clone occurred a few times. The J gene is TRBJ1-4, the V gene TRBV6-1; the D gene is possibly TRBD1 (6 bases). V lost 7 bases to trimming and J lost 8 bases, with 17 bases between them. The CDR3 covers 14 residues. CDR1 MNHNS and CDR2 SASEGT come from the germline V gene. Written as DNA, the CDR3 is TGTGCCAGCATGAGGACAGCGGAGAGGGAAAAACTGTTTTTT. This encodes CASMRTAEREKLFF.